One and the same sample provided the 24 T cell receptor beta chains below, sequenced in a study of blood T cells in healthy people across ages. The authors ran a second PCR of roughly 6 to 12 cycles using a sample-barcoded 5' primer and a J-beta primer mix. TCRdb analysed the 5' RACE reads with MiXCR anew, one entry per CDR3 protein. This table has approximately 2,000,000 distinct CDR3 sequences, roughly two fifths appearing once. The source material was blood. These receptors came from a human donor in good health.

There are a few counts of this clonotype. This chain uses TRBV7-8 with TRBJ2-7, with TRBD1 identical over 8 bases. This CDR3 contains 14 residues. Germline V gene sequence: CDR1 SGHVS, CDR2 FQNEAQ. J was trimmed by 4 bases and V by 6 bases; bases with no gene match: 8. The CDR3 DNA sequence: TGTGCCAGCAGTTGGACAGGGTGGGAGTACGAGCAGTACTTC. Encoded protein: CASSWTGWEYEQYF.

The chain joins TRBV20-1 to TRBJ1-2; no clear D. CDR3 length: 13 residues. Trimming took off 5 bases at V and 8 bases at J, with 18 bases between the two ends. CDR1 and CDR2 from the germline V gene are DFQATT and SNEGSKA (reference sequence). The CDR3: CSAPREGSSGYTF. Here the CDR3 DNA reads TGCAGTGCTCCCCGGGAGGGTTCGAGCGGCTACACCTTC.

This clonotype was seen a handful of times. The genes are TRBV24-1 and TRBJ2-5; TRBD2 aligns across 7 bases. Trimming at V came to 6 bases and at J to 5 bases, leaving 8 bases not matched to a gene. The germline V gene has CDR1 KGHDR and CDR2 SFDVKD. The CDR3 is made up of 14 amino acids. The CDR3 loop is CATSPPGLGETQYF. DNA for the CDR3: TGTGCCACCAGTCCTCCTGGACTAGGGGAGACCCAGTACTTC.

J is TRBJ2-5 and V is TRBV7-2; the match to TRBD1 covers 8 bases. With V trimmed by 1 base and J by 1 base, 11 bases remained unmatched. The CDR3 loop spans 18 amino acids. The V gene's germline CDR1 is SGHTA and CDR2 FQGNSA. The CDR3 here is CASSLVVGTGTLQETQYF. The CDR3 nucleotides read TGTGCCAGCAGCTTAGTTGTGGGGACAGGCACTCTCCAAGAGACCCAGTACTTC.

The genes are TRBV5-1 and TRBJ1-6; 9 nucleotides line up with TRBD1. The V gene end was trimmed by 4 bases and the J gene end by 4 bases; junction bases not matched to a gene: 3. The CDR3 length is 15 residues. Germline V gene sequence: CDR1 SGHRS, CDR2 YFSETQ. This CDR3 is CASSPDRGYNSPLHF. CDR3 coding DNA: TGCGCCAGCAGCCCAGACAGGGGGTATAATTCACCCCTCCACTTT.

The V and J genes are TRBV4-2 and TRBJ1-5; TRBD1 agrees at 10 bases. The germline V gene has CDR1 LGHNA and CDR2 YNFKEQ. The CDR3 spans 18 residues. V lost 2 bases and J lost 6; bases outside the gene matches: 13. The CDR3: CASSQKMGDRGDSQPQHF. In DNA form, the CDR3 reads TGTGCCAGCAGCCAAAAAATGGGGGACAGGGGTGACAGTCAGCCCCAGCATTTT.

This clonotype has more than one count but fewer than ten. The rearrangement joins TRBV20-1 to TRBJ1-3; D gene unclear. This CDR3 region has 14 residues. Trimming removed 6 bases from V and 4 bases from J, with 16 bases in between. Germline V lookup: CDR1 DFQATT, CDR2 SNEGSKA (reference sequence). In DNA form, the CDR3 reads TGCAGTGCCCACTACACAGATTCAGGAAACACCATATATTTT. This gives the protein CSAHYTDSGNTIYF.

This clonotype was found many times. This chain links TRBV5-1 with TRBJ2-3, with D maybe TRBD1 (5 bases). V was clipped by 4 bases and J by 6 bases, with 12 bases between them. The germline gives CDR1 SGHRS, CDR2 YFSETQ. There are 13 residues in the CDR3. The CDR3 region has the DNA TGCGCCAGCAGCCCGCGGTCAGGGGATACGCAGTATTTT. Protein product: CASSPRSGDTQYF.

V gene TRBV6-5 combines with J gene TRBJ1-2, with 7 bases fitting TRBD1. Germline V lookup: CDR1 MNHEY, CDR2 SVGAGI. With V trimmed by 4 bases and J by 7 bases, 15 bases remained unmatched. The CDR3 length is 16 residues. In DNA, the CDR3 is TGTGCCAGCAGTTCCGACAGGGTCGAGTTAGGGTGTGGCTACACCTTC. It codes for CASSSDRVELGCGYTF.

The J gene is TRBJ2-1, the V gene TRBV12-3 or TRBV12-4; tentative D call: TRBD2 (7 bases). V lost 6 bases to trimming and J lost 6 bases, with 21 bases between them. CDR3 size: 16 residues. CDR3 in amino acids: CASSFQWGGRGNEQFF. The CDR3 DNA is TGTGCCAGCAGCTTCCAGTGGGGGGGCCGGGGCAATGAGCAGTTCTTC.

This chain joins TRBV12-3 or TRBV12-4 and TRBJ1-1; 8 bases match TRBD1. This CDR3 comprises 14 residues. V shed 4 bases, J shed 6 bases, and the junction held 7 bases outside the gene matches. In DNA form, the CDR3 reads TGTGCCAGCAGTTACCGGGACAGGAATGCTGAAGCTTTCTTT. Amino acid sequence: CASSYRDRNAEAFF.

V and J are TRBV7-6 and TRBJ1-1, with D possibly TRBD1 on 5 matching bases. This CDR3 region has 12 residues. Germline values: CDR1 SGHVS, CDR2 FNYEAQ. V was pared by 7 bases and J by 4 bases, with 10 bases between. DNA of the CDR3: TGTGCCAGCAAACCTGACAGCACTGAAGCTTTCTTT. Translated: CASKPDSTEAFF.

For this clonotype: Just one base apart from a much larger clone, this may be a read error. The rearrangement links TRBV20-1 to TRBJ2-1; 7 bases fit TRBD1. Trimming removed 5 bases from V and 9 bases from J; junction bases left unmatched: 10. Germline loops: CDR1 DFQATT, CDR2 SNEGSKA (reference sequence). This CDR3 is built from 13 residues. The CDR3 loop reads CSAGTGDMGEQFF. DNA of the CDR3: TGCAGTGCTGGTACAGGGGATATGGGTGAGCAGTTCTTC.

The rearrangement uses TRBV20-1 and TRBJ1-1; D unclear. The V end lost 4 bases, the J end lost 3 bases, and 9 bases lay between the germline ends. Per germline, CDR1 DFQATT and CDR2 SNEGSKA (reference sequence). The CDR3 is 12 residues long. CDR3 loop: CSATRRDTEAFF. DNA for the CDR3: TGCAGTGCTACCCGCCGGGACACTGAAGCTTTCTTT.

This clonotype was detected only a few times. V is TRBV6-2 or TRBV6-3 and J is TRBJ2-5, with unresolved D. Trimming pared 2 bases from V and 3 bases from J, leaving 7 bases between. The CDR3 has 13 residues. The germline CDR1 and CDR2 sequences are MNHEY and SVGEGT. The chain's CDR3 is CASSYDIEETQYF. CDR3 sequence (DNA): TGTGCCAGCAGTTACGACATTGAAGAGACCCAGTACTTC.

The V and J genes are TRBV7-9 and TRBJ1-2; 7 bases agree with TRBD1. The CDR3 sequence is 19 residues long. With V trimmed by 4 bases and J by 4 bases, 21 bases remained unmatched. Germline lookup yields CDR1 SEHNR and CDR2 FQNEAQ (reference sequence). The CDR3 is CASSSRRTGYASSSYGYTF. Written as DNA, the CDR3 is TGTGCCAGCAGCTCGCGCAGGACAGGCTATGCATCCTCTAGCTATGGCTACACCTTC.

A few counts support this clonotype. The chain combines TRBV11-1 with TRBJ2-7; D uncertain. The CDR3 is made up of 13 amino acids. Looked up from germline, CDR1 is SGHAT and CDR2 is FQDESV (reference sequence). The ends were cut back, 2 bases at V and 5 bases at J, with 10 bases in the middle. CDR3 nucleotide sequence: TGTGCCAGCAGCTTATCCCAAGAGGACGAGCAGTACTTC. Amino acids: CASSLSQEDEQYF.

This clonotype was observed many times. The chain joins TRBV20-1 to TRBJ2-7; D unclear. The germline V gene encodes CDR1 DFQATT and CDR2 SNEGSKA (reference sequence). V lost 1 base to trimming and J lost 3 bases, with 4 bases between them. The CDR3 consists of 11 residues. Here the CDR3 DNA reads TGCAGTGCTAGAGGAAGCTACGAGCAGTACTTC. It is translated as CSARGSYEQYF.

This clonotype has only a few counts. The chain uses TRBV12-3 or TRBV12-4 and TRBJ2-1; no firm D call. Between the trimmed V and J ends, which lost 6 bases and 6 bases, there was a span of 18 bases. This CDR3 has 15 amino acids. The CDR3 here is CASSLDSHSSNEQFF. The CDR3 coding sequence is TGTGCCAGCAGCCTCGACTCCCACTCCAGCAATGAGCAGTTCTTC.

The chain links TRBV6-5 to TRBJ1-5, with 7 nucleotides matching TRBD1. Trimming removed 5 bases from V and 7 bases from J; junction bases left unmatched: 11. The CDR3 runs to 15 residues. The germline V gene encodes CDR1 MNHEY and CDR2 SVGAGI. As DNA, the CDR3 is TGTGCCAGCAGTGCTACAGGGGCCAAGACCCAGCCCCAGCATTTT. It is translated as CASSATGAKTQPQHF.

A remark on this clonotype: The CDR3 end shows no conserved phenylalanine or tryptophan, and so a read error is likely. This sequence joins TRBV7-6 and TRBJ2-7, with 8 bases aligning to TRBD1. The V gene end was trimmed by 4 bases and the J gene end by 1 base; junction bases not matched to a gene: 12. This CDR3 contains 17 residues. Germline V gene data show CDR1 as SGHVS and CDR2 as FNYEAQ. The CDR3 sequence: CASSSHPDRGGSYEQYC. DNA of the CDR3: TGTGCCAGCAGCTCGCATCCAGACAGGGGTGGGTCCTACGAGCAGTACTGC.

This chain joins TRBV6-4 and TRBJ1-1, with D possibly being TRBD1 (6 bases). CDR1 and CDR2 from the germline V gene are MRHNA and SNTAGT. The CDR3 runs to 15 residues. The V end was cut by 2 bases, the J end by 4 bases, with 14 bases between. DNA for the CDR3: TGTGCCAGCAGTGACCTGGGACAAGGTATCACTGAAGCTTTCTTT. This translates into CASSDLGQGITEAFF.

The genes are TRBV4-2 and TRBJ2-3, with unresolved D. The CDR3 runs 13 residues. With 8 bases removed from V and 2 bases from J, the gap between germline ends came to 11 bases. From germline, CDR1 is LGHNA and CDR2 YNFKEQ. DNA of the CDR3: TGTGCCAGCGGAGACTTGTTCACAGATACGCAGTATTTT. It encodes CASGDLFTDTQYF.

This clonotype turned up a few times. This chain uses TRBV7-9 with TRBJ1-2; 7 bases are a match to TRBD1. Germline V CDR1 and CDR2: SEHNR, FQNEAQ (reference sequence). The CDR3 sequence is 16 residues long. Trimming took 2 bases from V and 0 from J; bases not matched to a gene: 6. The CDR3 here is CASSLSTGEANYGYTF. For the CDR3, the DNA is TGTGCCAGCAGCTTAAGTACAGGGGAAGCTAACTATGGCTACACCTTC.